The text below deals with one T cell receptor beta chain. The antigen remains undetermined. The record originates from a study of T cells after yellow fever vaccination. Findings of the study overall: Any FACS-sorted repertoire could hold abundant clonotypes that contaminate it from the bulk population. Primary-vaccination clones mostly resurfaced post-booster (96% CD4, roughly 87% CD8).

CDR1 SQVTM and CDR2 ANQGSEA come from the germline V gene. V lost 3 bases to trimming and J lost 4 bases, with 12 bases between them. This CDR3 spans 13 amino acids. Making TCR cDNA involved 5'RACE template switching, which added UMIs and a universal primer site. TCRdb reanalysed the 5' RACE reads using MiXCR and keeps one entry per CDR3 protein. This sample carries 250,000 to 350,000 distinct CDR3 sequences, 6.8% of them seen once, and the ten largest clones take roughly a sixth. This receptor was identified in a man between 18 and 29 years old who received the YFV17D yellow fever vaccine. Sequenced here: PBMCs, sampled more than 40 days after the first yellow fever vaccination. The V gene is TRBV29-1, the J gene TRBJ1-1, with D possibly TRBD1 on 6 matching bases. The CDR3 nucleotides read TGCAGCGTTGAGGGGGGGGCGGCCACTGAAGCTTTCTTT. It is translated as CSVEGGAATEAFF.